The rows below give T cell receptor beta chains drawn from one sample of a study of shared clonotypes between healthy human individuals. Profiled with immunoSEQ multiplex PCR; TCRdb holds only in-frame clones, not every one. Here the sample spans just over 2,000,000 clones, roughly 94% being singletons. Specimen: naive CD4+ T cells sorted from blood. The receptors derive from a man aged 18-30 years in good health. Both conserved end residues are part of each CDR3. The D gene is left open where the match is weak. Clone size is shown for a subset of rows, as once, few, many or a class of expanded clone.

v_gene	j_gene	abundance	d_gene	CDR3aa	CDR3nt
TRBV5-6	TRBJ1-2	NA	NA	CASSLGRLGYTF	TGTGCCAGCAGCTTGGGACGGTTGGGCTACACCTTC
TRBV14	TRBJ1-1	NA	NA	CASSQAEKTEAFF	TGTGCCAGCAGCCAAGCAGAGAAGACTGAAGCTTTCTTT
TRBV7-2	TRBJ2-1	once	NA	CASSLVLGVANEQFF	TGTGCCAGCAGCTTAGTCTTGGGGGTAGCGAATGAGCAGTTCTTC
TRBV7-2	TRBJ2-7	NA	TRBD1	CASSLGGQGRQYF	TGTGCCAGCAGCTTAGGGGGACAGGGCAGGCAGTACTTC
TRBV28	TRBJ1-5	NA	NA	CASSPPPGSQPQHF	TGTGCCAGCAGTCCACCCCCGGGGTCCCAGCCCCAGCATTTT
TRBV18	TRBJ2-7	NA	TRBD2	CASSPTSGVHEQYF	TGTGCCAGCTCACCTACCAGCGGGGTCCACGAGCAGTACTTC
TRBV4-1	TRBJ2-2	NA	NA	CASSQDRAPLTGELFF	TGCGCCAGCAGCCAAGATCGGGCCCCATTGACCGGGGAGCTGTTTTTT
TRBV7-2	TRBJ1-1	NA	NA	CASSYRKGERVNTEAFF	TGTGCCAGCAGCTACCGAAAAGGGGAGAGAGTAAACACTGAAGCTTTCTTT
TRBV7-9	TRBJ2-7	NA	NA	CASSLAGGISEQYF	TGTGCCAGCAGCCTTGCGGGCGGGATCAGCGAGCAGTACTTC
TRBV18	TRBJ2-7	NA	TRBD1	CASSPRDSPYEQYF	TGTGCCAGCTCACCCCGGGACAGCCCCTACGAGCAGTACTTC
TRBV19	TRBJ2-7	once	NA	CASSISGAGSYEQYF	TGTGCCAGTAGTATATCAGGGGCAGGGTCCTACGAGCAGTACTTC
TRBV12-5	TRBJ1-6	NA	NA	CASGSLGANSPLHF	TGTGCTAGTGGTTCCCTCGGAGCAAATTCACCCCTCCACTTT
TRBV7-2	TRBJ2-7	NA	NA	CASSSPVHEQYF	TGTGCCAGCAGCTCCCCCGTCCACGAGCAGTACTTC
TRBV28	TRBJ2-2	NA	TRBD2	CASSSGGAGPGELFF	TGTGCCAGCAGTAGCGGGGGGGCTGGCCCCGGGGAGCTGTTTTTT
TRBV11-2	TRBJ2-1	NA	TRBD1	CASSLAWGQAEQFF	TGTGCCAGCAGCTTAGCTTGGGGACAGGCCGAGCAGTTCTTC
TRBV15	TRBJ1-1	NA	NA	CATSRDGGGTEAFF	TGTGCCACCAGCAGAGATGGGGGGGGCACTGAAGCTTTCTTT
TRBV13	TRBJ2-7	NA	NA	CASSYSGIAYEQYF	TGTGCCAGCAGCTATAGCGGTATTGCCTACGAGCAGTACTTC
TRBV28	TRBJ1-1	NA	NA	CASSSSLNTEAFF	TGTGCCAGCAGTTCGTCCTTGAACACTGAAGCTTTCTTT
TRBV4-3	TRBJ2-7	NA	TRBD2	CASSQSLPSGRVEQYF	TGCGCCAGCAGCCAATCCCTTCCTAGCGGGCGGGTCGAGCAGTACTTC
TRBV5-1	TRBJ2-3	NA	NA	CASSLKRGTSDTQYF	TGCGCCAGCAGCTTGAAACGCGGTACCTCGGATACGCAGTATTTT
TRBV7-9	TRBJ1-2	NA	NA	CASSYDSRSYGYTF	TGTGCCAGCAGCTACGACAGTCGGTCCTATGGCTACACCTTC
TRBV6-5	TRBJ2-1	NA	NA	CASKGVSYNEQFF	TGTGCCAGCAAGGGCGTTTCCTACAATGAGCAGTTCTTC
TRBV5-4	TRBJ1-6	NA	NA	CASSPQGLDSPLHF	TGTGCCAGCAGCCCCCAGGGGCTCGATTCACCCCTCCACTTT
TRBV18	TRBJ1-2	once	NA	CASSPGLNYGYTF	TGTGCCAGCTCACCAGGGTTGAACTATGGCTACACCTTC
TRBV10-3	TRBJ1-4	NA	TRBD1	CAISAGGGEKLFF	TGTGCCATCAGTGCAGGGGGCGGGGAAAAACTGTTTTTT
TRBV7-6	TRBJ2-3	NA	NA	CASSIKPLGTDTQYF	TGTGCCAGCAGTATTAAGCCGTTAGGCACAGATACGCAGTATTTT
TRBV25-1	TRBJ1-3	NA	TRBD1	CASSDQGGRNTIYF	TGTGCCAGCAGTGATCAGGGGGGGAGAAACACCATATATTTT
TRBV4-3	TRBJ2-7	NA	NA	CASSQERVGGARIEQYF	TGCGCCAGCAGCCAAGAACGAGTGGGCGGGGCCAGAATCGAGCAGTACTTC
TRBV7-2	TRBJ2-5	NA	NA	CASSSYRVQETQYF	TGTGCCAGCAGCTCCTACAGGGTCCAAGAGACCCAGTACTTC
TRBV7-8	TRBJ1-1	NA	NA	CASSLAGTRNTEAFF	TGTGCCAGCAGCTTAGCGGGGACCCGGAACACTGAAGCTTTCTTT
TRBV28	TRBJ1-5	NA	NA	CASSLSGLSNQPQHF	TGTGCCAGCAGTTTATCAGGACTTAGCAATCAGCCCCAGCATTTT
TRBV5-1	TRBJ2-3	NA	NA	CASSPALTGLGTDTQYF	TGCGCCAGCAGCCCAGCCCTAACAGGGCTGGGCACAGATACGCAGTATTTT
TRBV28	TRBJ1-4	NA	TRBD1	CASSFGQGGQLFF	TGTGCCAGCAGTTTTGGACAGGGTGGACAACTGTTTTTT
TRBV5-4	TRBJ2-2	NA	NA	CASSSVNGANTGELFF	TGTGCCAGCAGTTCCGTAAATGGCGCGAACACCGGGGAGCTGTTTTTT
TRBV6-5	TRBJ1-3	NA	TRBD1	CASSYGTGSGNTIYF	TGTGCCAGCAGTTACGGGACAGGCTCTGGAAACACCATATATTTT
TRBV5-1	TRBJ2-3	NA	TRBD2	CASSESGTSGSSTQYF	TGCGCCAGCAGCGAATCCGGGACTAGCGGGAGCTCTACGCAGTATTTT
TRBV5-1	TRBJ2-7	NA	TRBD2	CASSLYGLANYEQYF	TGCGCCAGCAGCTTGTACGGACTAGCGAACTACGAGCAGTACTTC
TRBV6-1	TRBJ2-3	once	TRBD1	CASSEQGAYTQYF	TGTGCCAGCAGTGAGCAGGGGGCTTATACGCAGTATTTT
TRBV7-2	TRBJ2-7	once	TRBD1	CASSLATGGSWEQYF	TGTGCCAGCAGCTTAGCGACAGGGGGTTCGTGGGAGCAGTACTTC
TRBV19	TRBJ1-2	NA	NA	CASSRKTLGESYGYTF	TGTGCCAGTAGCCGGAAGACGCTGGGTGAGAGCTATGGCTACACCTTC
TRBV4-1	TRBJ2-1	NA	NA	CASRSRGGSYNEQFF	TGCGCCAGCAGGTCCCGCGGTGGCTCCTACAATGAGCAGTTCTTC
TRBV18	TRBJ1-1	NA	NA	CASSLRQPYTEAFF	TGTGCCAGCTCACTCAGACAGCCTTACACTGAAGCTTTCTTT
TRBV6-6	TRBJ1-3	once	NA	CASDPFPFSGNTIYF	TGTGCCAGCGATCCGTTTCCTTTCTCTGGAAACACCATATATTTT
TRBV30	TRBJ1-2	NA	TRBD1	CAWTGGASDYGYTF	TGTGCCTGGACAGGGGGCGCTTCTGACTATGGCTACACCTTC
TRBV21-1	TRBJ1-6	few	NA	CASTHYRTWSSPLHF	TGTGCCAGCACCCACTACAGGACATGGAGTTCACCCCTCCACTTT